This T cell receptor beta chain was found in a study of T cell responses to AZD1222 COVID-19 vaccine (dated by TCRdb to the early 2020s). For the wider study: TCR sequencing was performed for 230 to 250 trial participants, of whom around 200 were given two doses of AZD1222 and 26 were given two doses of MenACWY control vaccine. Trial participants were enrolled by age into subgroups of 18-55, 56-69 and 70-plus years, and around 150, 28 and 57 TCR-sequenced participants, respectively, were included in these subgroups. The investigation overall reported the following: In the small 56-69-year group, the increase in depth fell short of significance, most likely because of low power. Conclusions about previously exposed vaccinees are limited, since just 5 to 7 AZD1222 recipients were seropositive for SARS-CoV-2 at baseline. Vaccine-associated CD4 TCRs spanned the whole spike protein, with dominant responses in regions 160-218 and 743-854. Spike-specific TCR breadth and depth rose significantly after two AZD1222 doses compared with day 0 and with MenACWY recipients. Participants were mostly white British and included more females than males, and it was suggested by the authors that clonal diversity may have been underestimated. Reportedly, almost half of the unique spike-specific TCRs recognized epitopes lying outside the regions that are mutated in the B.1.351 and B.1.1.7 variants. Because no day 14 peak-response samples were available, the repertoires could be characterized only after the peak T cell response.

The time point label of this sample denotes: about 28 days (+/-7) after the second vaccine dose. AZD1222 recipients with second doses at about 4 weeks or about 12 weeks were pooled, because spike-specific TCR depth and breadth did not differ between schedules. Vaccinee samples were obtained from the UK trials COV001 and COV002, which included a single-blind randomized controlled phase 2/3 trial of AZD1222 (ChAdOx1 nCoV-19) in healthy adults. Trial participant PBMC samples were collected at day 0 and day 28 after the second dose for TCRbeta chain sequencing. The CDR3 regions of human TCRbeta chains were analyzed by immunosequencing. The original methods were these. Repertoire TCRs were matched against a reference library of SARS-CoV-2-specific TCRs generated with the MIRA antigen-specificity platform. Breadth meant the fraction of unique TCRs that were SARS-CoV-2-associated, whereas depth meant the fraction of total T cells that were SARS-CoV-2-associated. Using the MIRA data, each spike-specific TCR was mapped to the spike region that the TCR reacts to and placed in a CD4 or CD8 class. Log10-transformed breadth and depth values were compared by one-way ANOVA with Sidak's multiple comparisons tests. TCRdb obtained this table from immuneACCESS and retained in-frame rearrangements with V and J assigned. These tables miss some clones; where compared with another copy, unresolved V genes account for less than half of the shortfall, and the remainder is unexplained. V and J calls and clone size are those listed in that table; D and trimming were worked out from the DNA. The sample data list approximately 90,000 clones, and around 89% of these were observed just once. Roughly 5% of the sample comes from the top ten.

As regards this clone: It has no known antigen specificity. No much larger clone exists at a distance of one base, and base qualities are not known.

For this chain, trimming is 5 bases at the V end and 0 bases at the J end, and the number of junction bases without a gene match is 6. The CDR3 sequence holds 16 residues, the cysteine and phenylalanine included. Only CDR3 DNA is held: 48 bases, read in frame from base 1. This sequence was found in an adult who received the AZD1222 COVID-19 vaccine. The sample consisted of peripheral blood, taken 28 days after the second AZD1222 dose. In this chain, TRBV23-1 is recombined with TRBJ1-3; 8 bases in the middle match TRBD1. TRBV23-1 is filed as an ORF, its function uncertain. At the DNA level, the sequence is TGCGCCAGCAGTGGACACAGGGGGAGCTCTGGAAACACCATATATTTT. Its protein product is CASSGHRGSSGNTIYF.